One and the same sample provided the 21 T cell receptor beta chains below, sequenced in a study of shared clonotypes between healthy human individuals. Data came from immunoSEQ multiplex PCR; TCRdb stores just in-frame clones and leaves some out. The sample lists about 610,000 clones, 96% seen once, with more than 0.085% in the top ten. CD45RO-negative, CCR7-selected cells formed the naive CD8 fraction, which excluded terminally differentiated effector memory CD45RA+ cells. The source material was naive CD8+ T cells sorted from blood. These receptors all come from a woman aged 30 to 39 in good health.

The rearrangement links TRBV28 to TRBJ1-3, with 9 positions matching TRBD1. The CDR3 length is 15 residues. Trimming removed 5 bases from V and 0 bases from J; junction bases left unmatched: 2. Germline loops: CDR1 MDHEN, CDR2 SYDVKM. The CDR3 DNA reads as TGTGCCAGCAGTCCACAGGGGGCCTCTGGAAACACCATATATTTT. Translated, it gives CASSPQGASGNTIYF.

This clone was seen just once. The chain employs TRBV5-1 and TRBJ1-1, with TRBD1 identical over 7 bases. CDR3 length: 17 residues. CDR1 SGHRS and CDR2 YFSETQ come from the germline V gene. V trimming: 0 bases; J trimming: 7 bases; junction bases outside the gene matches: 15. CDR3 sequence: CASSLGATGTESFEAFF. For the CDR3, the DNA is TGCGCCAGCAGCTTGGGGGCCACAGGGACAGAAAGTTTTGAAGCTTTCTTT.

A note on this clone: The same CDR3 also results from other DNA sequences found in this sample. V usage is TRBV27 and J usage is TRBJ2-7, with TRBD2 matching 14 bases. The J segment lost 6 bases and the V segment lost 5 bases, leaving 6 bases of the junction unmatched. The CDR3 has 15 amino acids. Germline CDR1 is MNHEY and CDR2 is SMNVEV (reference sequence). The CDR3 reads CASSPGTSGRVEQYF. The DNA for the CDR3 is TGTGCCAGCAGTCCTGGGACTAGCGGGAGAGTCGAGCAGTACTTC.

CDR3 loop: CASSEGQMNTEAFF. CDR3 in DNA: TGTGCCAGCAGCGAGGGACAGATGAACACTGAAGCTTTCTTT. The J gene is TRBJ1-1, the V gene TRBV5-5, with TRBD1 identical over 7 bases. This CDR3 has 14 residues. Trimming took 4 bases from V and 0 from J; bases not matched to a gene: 3. CDR1 SGHKS and CDR2 YYEKEE come from the germline V gene (reference sequence).

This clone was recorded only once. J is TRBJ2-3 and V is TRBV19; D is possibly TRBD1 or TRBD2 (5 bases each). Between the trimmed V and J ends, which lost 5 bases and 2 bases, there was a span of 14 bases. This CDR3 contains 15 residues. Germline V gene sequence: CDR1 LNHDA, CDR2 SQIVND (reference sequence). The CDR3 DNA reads TGTGCCAGTAGTGTCCGGGACCGCCCCACAGATACGCAGTATTTT. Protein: CASSVRDRPTDTQYF.

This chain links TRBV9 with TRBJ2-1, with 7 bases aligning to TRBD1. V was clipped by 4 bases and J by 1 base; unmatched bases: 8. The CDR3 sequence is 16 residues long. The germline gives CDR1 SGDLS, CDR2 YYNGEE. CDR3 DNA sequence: TGTGCCAGCAGCCCACAGGGGAGTCGATCCTACAATGAGCAGTTCTTC. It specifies CASSPQGSRSYNEQFF.

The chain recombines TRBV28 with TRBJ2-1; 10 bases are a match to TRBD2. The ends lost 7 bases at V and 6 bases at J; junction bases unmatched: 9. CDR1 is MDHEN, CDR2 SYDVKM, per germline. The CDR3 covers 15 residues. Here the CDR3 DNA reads TGTGCCAGCAACCGCGGTAGCGGGAGGTTCAATGAGCAGTTCTTC. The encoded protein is CASNRGSGRFNEQFF.

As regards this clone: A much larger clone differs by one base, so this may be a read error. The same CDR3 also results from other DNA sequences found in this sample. CDR3 in DNA: TGTGCCAGCAGCCCCGGGACAGGGCACGAGCAGTACTTC. This translates into CASSPGTGHEQYF. This chain links TRBV27 with TRBJ2-7; TRBD1 matches at 9 bases. Germline V CDR1 and CDR2: MNHEY, SMNVEV (reference sequence). V dropped 6 bases and J dropped 5; count of bases not matched to a gene: 5. CDR3 size: 13 residues.

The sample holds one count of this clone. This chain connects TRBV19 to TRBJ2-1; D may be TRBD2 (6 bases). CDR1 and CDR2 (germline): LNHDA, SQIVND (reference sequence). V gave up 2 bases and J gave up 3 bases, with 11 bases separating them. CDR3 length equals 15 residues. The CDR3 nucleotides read TGTGCCAGTAGTATACCGGGACTTATCTACAATGAGCAGTTCTTC. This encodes CASSIPGLIYNEQFF.

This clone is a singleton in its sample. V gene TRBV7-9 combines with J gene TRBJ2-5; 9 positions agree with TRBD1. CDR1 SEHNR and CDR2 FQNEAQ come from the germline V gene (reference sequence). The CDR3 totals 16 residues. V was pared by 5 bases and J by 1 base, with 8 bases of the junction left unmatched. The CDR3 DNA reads TGTGCCAGCAGCCCTTCGACAGGGGGGGGCCAAGAGACCCAGTACTTC. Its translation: CASSPSTGGGQETQYF.

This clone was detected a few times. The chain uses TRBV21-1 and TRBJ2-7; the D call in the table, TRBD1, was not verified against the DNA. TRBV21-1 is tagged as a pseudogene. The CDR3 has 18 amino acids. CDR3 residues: CASSKTYRTTPPAYEQYF. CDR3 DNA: TGTGCCAGCAGCAAGACATACCGAACGACCCCACCTGCCTACGAGCAGTACTTC.

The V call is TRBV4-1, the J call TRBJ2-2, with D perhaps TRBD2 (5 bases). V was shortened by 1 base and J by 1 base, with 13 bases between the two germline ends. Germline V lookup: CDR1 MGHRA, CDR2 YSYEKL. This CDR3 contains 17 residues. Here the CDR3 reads CASSQVRAGLNTGELFF. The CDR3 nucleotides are TGCGCCAGCAGCCAAGTACGGGCAGGACTGAACACCGGGGAGCTGTTTTTT.

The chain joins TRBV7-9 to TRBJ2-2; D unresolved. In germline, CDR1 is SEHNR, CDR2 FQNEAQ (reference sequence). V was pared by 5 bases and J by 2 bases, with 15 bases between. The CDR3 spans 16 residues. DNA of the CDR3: TGTGCCAGCAGCCCTCTGTGGGATATTAACACCGGGGAGCTGTTTTTT. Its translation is CASSPLWDINTGELFF. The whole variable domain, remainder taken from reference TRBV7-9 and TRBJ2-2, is DTGVSQNPRHKITKRGQNVTFRCDPISEHNRLYWYRQTLGQGPEFLTYFQNEAQLEKSRLLSDRFSAERPKGSFSTLEIQRTEQGDSAMYLCASSPLWDINTGELFFGEGSRLTVL.

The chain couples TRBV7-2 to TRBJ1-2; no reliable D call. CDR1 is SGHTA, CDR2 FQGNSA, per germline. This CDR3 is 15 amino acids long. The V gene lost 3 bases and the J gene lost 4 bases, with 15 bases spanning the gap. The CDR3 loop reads CASSLAESPFYGYTF. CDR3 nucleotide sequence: TGTGCCAGCAGCTTGGCCGAAAGTCCTTTCTATGGCTACACCTTC.

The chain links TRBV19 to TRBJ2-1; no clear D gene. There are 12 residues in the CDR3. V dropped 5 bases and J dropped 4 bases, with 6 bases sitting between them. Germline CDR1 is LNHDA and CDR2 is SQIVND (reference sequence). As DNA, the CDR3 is TGTGCCAGTAGTCCCAATTACAATGAGCAGTTCTTC. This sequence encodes CASSPNYNEQFF.

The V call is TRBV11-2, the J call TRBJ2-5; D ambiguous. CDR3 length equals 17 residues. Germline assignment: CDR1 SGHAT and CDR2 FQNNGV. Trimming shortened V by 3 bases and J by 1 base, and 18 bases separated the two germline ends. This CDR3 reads CASSLFLLYPGQETQYF. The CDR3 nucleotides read TGTGCCAGCAGCTTGTTTCTTCTCTACCCCGGCCAAGAGACCCAGTACTTC.

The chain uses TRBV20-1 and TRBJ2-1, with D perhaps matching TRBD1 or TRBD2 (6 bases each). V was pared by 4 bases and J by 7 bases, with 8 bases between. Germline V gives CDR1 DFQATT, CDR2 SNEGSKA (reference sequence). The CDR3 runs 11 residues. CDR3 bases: TGCAGTGCTAAAGGGGGGAATGAGCAGTTCTTC. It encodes CSAKGGNEQFF.

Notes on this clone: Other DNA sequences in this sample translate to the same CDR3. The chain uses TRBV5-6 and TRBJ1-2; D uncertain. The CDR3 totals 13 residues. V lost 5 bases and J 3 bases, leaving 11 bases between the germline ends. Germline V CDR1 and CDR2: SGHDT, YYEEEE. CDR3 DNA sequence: TGTGCCAGCAGGAGAACAGAAGACTATGGCTACACCTTC. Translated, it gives CASRRTEDYGYTF.

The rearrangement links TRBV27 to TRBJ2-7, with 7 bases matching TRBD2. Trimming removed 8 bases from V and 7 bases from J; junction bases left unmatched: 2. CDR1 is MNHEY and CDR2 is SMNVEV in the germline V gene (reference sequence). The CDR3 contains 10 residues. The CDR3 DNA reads TGTGCCAGCGGGAGGGGAGAGCAGTACTTC. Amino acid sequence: CASGRGEQYF.

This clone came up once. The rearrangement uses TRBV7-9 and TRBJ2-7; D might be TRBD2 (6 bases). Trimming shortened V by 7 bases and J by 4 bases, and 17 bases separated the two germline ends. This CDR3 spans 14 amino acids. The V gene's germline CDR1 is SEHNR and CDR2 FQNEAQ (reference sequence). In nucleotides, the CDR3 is TGTGCCAGCACCCCCGCCGTGGGGGGATACGAGCAGTACTTC. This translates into CASTPAVGGYEQYF.

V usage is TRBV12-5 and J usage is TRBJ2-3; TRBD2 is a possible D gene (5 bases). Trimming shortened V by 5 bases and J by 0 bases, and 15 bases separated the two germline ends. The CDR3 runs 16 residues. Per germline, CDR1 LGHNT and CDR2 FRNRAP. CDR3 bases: TGTGCTAGTGGTCCCGGGCGAGCGGATAGCACAGATACGCAGTATTTT. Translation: CASGPGRADSTDTQYF.